The entry below describes one TCR beta chain. Its target is not known. Surgery without prior neoadjuvant therapy was the treatment of the selected pancreatic ductal adenocarcinoma patients. CDR3 length: 13 amino acids. Trimming took off 7 bases at V and 5 bases at J, with 14 bases between the two ends. Germline V gives CDR1 MNHNS, CDR2 SASEGT. Here immunoSEQ multiplex PCR was the method, and the copy in TCRdb shows in-frame clones only, minus some. The sample has about 12,000 clones, 86% seen once. The entry originates in a study of T cells in pancreatic ductal adenocarcinoma. Study-level points and caveats: Blood had more productive templates and roughly 8-fold more unique clonotypes than tumor.

The sequence derives from a human donor with pancreatic ductal adenocarcinoma. Sequencing was performed on PBMCs. This chain connects TRBV6-1 to TRBJ2-5; D may be TRBD2 (6 bases). The CDR3 here is CASTRRGGETQYF. In nucleotides, the CDR3 is TGTGCCAGCACCCGGAGGGGTGGGGAGACCCAGTACTTC.